Below, one T cell receptor (beta chain) is given with its context. Its matching antigen is unknown. Vbeta (60) and Jbeta (13) primers were used in the PCR. Some clones are missing from TCRdb's copy, which holds only in-frame ones; the method was immunoSEQ multiplex PCR. The sample yields about 120,000 clones, around 81% seen once. J gave up 9 bases and V 2 bases, and 10 bases lay outside the gene matches. The length of the CDR3 is 15 residues. In germline, CDR1 is SGHDT, CDR2 YYEEEE. This record belongs to a study of cytomegalovirus exposure and HLA in healthy donors. Study-wide context: Earlier work reported 90 million to 120 million unique TCR beta sequences from some 180 million T cells.

General study points: Among TCR sequences, most were rare, though some public TCRs appeared in many donors. In an earlier analysis, in approximately 630 donors, most V segments appeared productive either ~87% or ~30% of the time.

The clonotype originates from a woman in her twenties or thirties in good health and CMV-seronegative. The chain uses TRBV5-6 and TRBJ2-1; TRBD2 matches 8 bases. Sequencing input: PBMCs. CDR3 in amino acids: CASSFFQREIVEQFF. In DNA form, the CDR3 reads TGTGCCAGCAGCTTTTTCCAGCGGGAGATAGTTGAGCAGTTCTTC. The variable domain in full, completed from reference TRBV5-6 and TRBJ2-1, reads DAGVTQSPTHLIKTRGQQVTLRCSPKSGHDTVSWYQQALGQGPQFIFQYYEEEERQRGNFPDRFSGHQFPNYSSELNVNALLLGDSALYLCASSFFQREIVEQFFGPGTRLTVL.